This T cell receptor (beta chain) was captured by sequencing in a study of cytomegalovirus exposure and HLA in healthy donors. General study points: Some public TCRs appeared in many individuals, while most sequences were rare. In a later analysis, specific HLA alleles were associated with 15,000 to 20,000 TCR beta sequences at a 0.05 false discovery rate.

This CDR3 has 14 residues. Germline-derived CDR1 and CDR2 are SNHLY and FYNNEI. The germline V and J ends were trimmed by 1 base and 5 bases, with 11 bases remaining between them. About this clone itself: Its antigen is unknown.

The PCR contained 60 Vbeta and 13 Jbeta primers. Assay used: immunoSEQ multiplex PCR; TCRdb lists only in-frame clones, some missing. Of 150,000 or so clones listed, over 60% were seen once; the top ten hold about 0.93%. This receptor was obtained from a woman aged 50 to 60 in good health and CMV-seropositive. Material for sequencing was PBMCs. The chain uses TRBV2 and TRBJ1-2; D is undetermined. CDR3 in amino acids: CASSEVESPYGYTF. The CDR3, as DNA: TGTGCCAGCAGTGAAGTCGAGAGCCCGTATGGCTACACCTTC.